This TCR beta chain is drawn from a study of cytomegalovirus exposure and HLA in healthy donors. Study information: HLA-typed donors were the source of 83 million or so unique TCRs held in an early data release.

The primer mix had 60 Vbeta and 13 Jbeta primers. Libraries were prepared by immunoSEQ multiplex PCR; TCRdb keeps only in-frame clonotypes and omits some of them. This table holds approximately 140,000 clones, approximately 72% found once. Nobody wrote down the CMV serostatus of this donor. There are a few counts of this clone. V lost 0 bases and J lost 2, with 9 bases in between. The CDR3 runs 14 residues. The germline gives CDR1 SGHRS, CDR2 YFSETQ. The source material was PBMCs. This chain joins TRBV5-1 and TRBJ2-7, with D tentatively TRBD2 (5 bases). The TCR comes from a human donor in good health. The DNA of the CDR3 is TGCGCCAGCAGCTTGGGTGCCGGGGCCTACGAGCAGTACTTC. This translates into CASSLGAGAYEQYF.